This T cell receptor (beta chain) was profiled in a study of T cells in Graves' hyperthyroidism and ophthalmopathy. The source material, RNA transcripts, was used to amplify TCR beta CDR3 regions. First-round RT-PCR of the TCR CDR3 relied on the HTBI primer set. TCRdb re-analysed the multiplex PCR reads in MiXCR, keeping a single row per CDR3 protein. The table records about 740,000 distinct CDR3 sequences, 12% to 15% of them present only once. V trimming: 4 bases; J trimming: 15 bases; junction bases outside the gene matches: 16. This CDR3 comprises 15 residues. Germline V gene sequence: CDR1 SQVTM, CDR2 ANQGSEA. This clonotype was detected ten times or more.

Sequenced: blood. The chain uses TRBV29-1 and TRBJ2-1; 12 nucleotides agree with TRBD2. This sequence originates from a young woman with Graves' hyperthyroidism. CDR3 DNA sequence: TGCAGCGTTGGGCCTAGCGGGAGGGCCCGGGGGTTCCCGTTCTTC. It yields the protein CSVGPSGRARGFPFF.